These T cell receptor beta chains were read from a single sample in a study of shared clonotypes between healthy human individuals. Clones were sequenced by immunoSEQ multiplex PCR, and TCRdb holds only the in-frame ones, with some missing. The repertoire holds about 1 million clones, with under 80% as singletons. Sequencing was carried out using memory CD4+ T cells sorted from blood. The receptors were gathered from a man younger than 30 in good health. Each CDR3 is given with its conserved first and last residue. The D gene is left open where the match is weak. The size of a clone is reported for some rows only, either as once, few or many, or as a class for expanded clones.

size	V	D	length	J	CDR3	DNA
once	TRBV11-3	-	16	TRBJ2-1	CASSLDLVGRASEQFF	TGTGCCAGCAGCTTAGATCTGGTCGGGAGAGCGAGTGAGCAGTTCTTC
once	TRBV6-1	TRBD2	11	TRBJ2-7	CASSGDYEQYF	TGTGCCAGTAGCGGGGACTACGAGCAGTACTTC
-	TRBV30	TRBD1	13	TRBJ1-2	CAWRLQGAESYTF	TGTGCCTGGAGGCTCCAGGGGGCCGAAAGCTACACCTTC
-	TRBV11-2	TRBD1	17	TRBJ1-2	CASSSEIQGATNYGYTF	TGTGCCAGCAGCTCAGAGATCCAGGGGGCGACTAACTATGGCTACACCTTC
once	TRBV5-6	TRBD2	15	TRBJ2-5	CASSLRLAGLETQYF	TGTGCCAGCAGCTTACGACTAGCGGGACTGGAGACCCAGTACTTC
-	TRBV19	-	18	TRBJ1-4	CASSSMTVPAGGDGKLFF	TGTGCCAGTAGTTCAATGACAGTACCCGCGGGCGGCGACGGAAAACTGTTTTTT
-	TRBV5-3	TRBD1	15	TRBJ2-5	CARSLWDRGSGTQYF	TGTGCCAGAAGCTTATGGGACAGGGGTTCCGGGACCCAGTACTTC
-	TRBV19	-	16	TRBJ2-1	CASRSALGRSYNEQFF	TGTGCCAGTAGATCTGCCTTGGGGAGGAGCTACAATGAGCAGTTCTTC
few	TRBV10-1	-	13	TRBJ1-2	CASSDSANYGYTF	TGCGCCAGCAGTGACTCCGCGAACTATGGCTACACCTTC
-	TRBV7-9	-	13	TRBJ2-5	CASSLTENLGQYF	TGTGCCAGCAGCTTGACAGAGAATCTAGGCCAGTACTTC
-	TRBV2	TRBD1	13	TRBJ1-4	CASHRGANEKLFF	TGTGCCAGCCACAGGGGGGCTAATGAAAAACTGTTTTTT
-	TRBV2	-	15	TRBJ2-6	CASSPGQPGANVLTF	TGTGCCAGCAGCCCAGGACAGCCTGGGGCCAACGTCCTGACTTTC
-	TRBV4-2	-	13	TRBJ1-2	CASSPTNKDGYTF	TGTGCCAGCAGCCCTACTAATAAGGATGGCTACACCTTC
-	TRBV5-1	-	16	TRBJ2-5	CASSSAVGTPGETQYF	TGCGCCAGCAGTTCCGCGGTCGGGACCCCGGGAGAGACCCAGTACTTC
few	TRBV12-5	TRBD1	14	TRBJ1-4	CASGLGQGNEKLFF	TGTGCTAGTGGTCTGGGACAGGGTAATGAAAAACTGTTTTTT
-	TRBV19	TRBD2	15	TRBJ2-7	CASSTSGVTSYEQYF	TGTGCCAGTAGTACAAGCGGGGTGACCTCCTACGAGCAGTACTTC
few	TRBV7-9	-	14	TRBJ1-6	CASSFARGNSPLHF	TGTGCCAGCAGCTTCGCCAGGGGTAATTCACCCCTCCACTTT
once	TRBV2	-	14	TRBJ1-5	CASGPVDSNQPQHF	TGTGCCAGCGGCCCCGTTGATAGCAATCAGCCCCAGCATTTT
-	TRBV5-4	TRBD1	15	TRBJ1-6	CASSPQGAGNSPLHF	TGTGCCAGCAGCCCTCAGGGGGCGGGAAATTCACCCCTCCACTTT
few	TRBV5-5	-	14	TRBJ1-2	CASSLQGEGYGYTF	TGTGCCAGCAGCTTGCAAGGGGAGGGTTATGGCTACACCTTC
-	TRBV7-2	-	14	TRBJ2-3	CASSPDSGVVERYF	TGTGCCAGCAGCCCGGACTCAGGGGTGGTCGAGCGGTATTTT
-	TRBV16	TRBD2	15	TRBJ2-3	CASSQWTGGADTQYF	TGTGCCAGCAGCCAATGGACGGGGGGAGCAGATACGCAGTATTTT
-	TRBV27	TRBD1	15	TRBJ2-7	CASSLAGQGPYEQYF	TGTGCCAGCAGTTTAGCGGGACAGGGACCCTACGAGCAGTACTTC
once	TRBV5-1	-	13	TRBJ2-5	CASSSQNEETQYF	TGCGCCAGCAGCTCACAGAACGAAGAGACCCAGTACTTC
-	TRBV2	-	11	TRBJ1-2	CASNSDSGYTF	TGTGCCAGCAATTCCGATTCGGGCTACACCTTC
-	TRBV28	TRBD2	15	TRBJ2-1	CASSLGGGFYNEQFF	TGTGCCAGCAGTTTAGGCGGGGGGTTTTACAATGAGCAGTTCTTC
-	TRBV10-3	-	15	TRBJ2-1	CAISDVSKIYNEQFF	TGTGCCATCAGTGACGTCAGCAAAATTTACAATGAGCAGTTCTTC
-	TRBV5-1	TRBD1	14	TRBJ2-7	CASSGYRGQGEQYF	TGCGCCAGCAGCGGGTACAGGGGGCAGGGCGAGCAGTACTTC
-	TRBV28	-	14	TRBJ1-2	CASSLAGFSNGYTF	TGTGCCAGCAGTTTGGCAGGCTTCTCAAACGGCTACACCTTC
-	TRBV7-2	TRBD2	16	TRBJ2-3	CASSLAGGSPADTQYF	TGTGCCAGCAGCTTAGCCGGCGGGAGTCCCGCAGATACGCAGTATTTT
-	TRBV30	-	15	TRBJ2-1	CAWSQSGSSYNEQFF	TGTGCCTGGAGTCAAAGCGGTAGCTCCTACAATGAGCAGTTCTTC
-	TRBV5-1	TRBD1	13	TRBJ2-7	CASSLGDRDEQYF	TGCGCCAGCAGCTTGGGGGACAGGGACGAGCAGTACTTC